This T cell receptor beta chain was retrieved from a study of cytomegalovirus exposure and HLA in healthy donors. CDR1 is SGHTA and CDR2 is FQGNSA in the germline V gene. The V end was cut by 3 bases, the J end by 0 bases, with 11 bases between. This CDR3 spans 16 amino acids. The table came from immunoSEQ multiplex PCR; TCRdb's copy has only in-frame clones and leaves some out. The data show 150,000 to 200,000 clones, with about 80% seen just once and roughly 7.5% held by the top ten. The receptor comes from a man aged 18 to 30 in good health and CMV-seropositive. J is TRBJ2-2 and V is TRBV7-2; possibly TRBD2 for D (6 bases). The sequenced material came from PBMCs. CDR3 DNA sequence: TGTGCCAGCAGCTTGCGGCTAGCGACGAACACCGGGGAGCTGTTTTTT. Translation: CASSLRLATNTGELFF.